This T cell receptor (beta chain) was identified in a study of CD8 T cells in ankylosing spondylitis. Findings and limits, study-wide: Within peripheral blood, clones linked to disease were CD8+ and relatively rare.

TCRdb fed the 5' RACE reads into MiXCR, producing one record per CDR3 protein. Among about 200,000 distinct CDR3 sequences, 13% were seen once, and the ten largest hold 16%. Concerning this clonotype itself: Its antigen remains unknown.

The CDR3 is 15 residues long. Germline CDR1 and CDR2: WSHSY and SAAADI. The J segment lost 5 bases and the V segment lost 3 bases, leaving 9 bases of the junction unmatched. The material sequenced was blood, either unsorted or a sorted T cell fraction (not recorded which). The receptor was isolated from a male donor with ankylosing spondylitis or in good health (not recorded which). The chain is built from TRBV10-2 and TRBJ2-5; 7 bases map to TRBD1. The CDR3 DNA is TGCGCCAGCAGTGAAGTTACAGGGGTCGGGGAGACCCAGTACTTC. As protein: CASSEVTGVGETQYF.